The T cell receptor beta chain described here comes from a study of vaccination and CD4 T cells after COVID-19. At the level of the study: Convalescents were six males and four females, two of them Hispanic. Overall study findings and caveats: Median about 90% of reactive clones detected in convalescent patients emerged only post-vaccination.

Once obtained from cultured CD4+ T cells, the DNA was sequenced using the Oncomine TCR Beta short-read assay. Via MiXCR, TCRdb re-called the PCR reads, giving one row per CDR3 protein. The repertoire has some 6,600 distinct CDR3 sequences, 29% of them found once; the top ten carry about 32%. Germline CDR1 reads SGDLS; CDR2 reads YYNGEE. V lost 5 bases and J 8 bases, leaving 11 bases between the germline ends. This CDR3 is built from 13 residues. Comment on this clonotype: What it recognizes is unknown.

The treatment denotes: roughly 10-day PBMC culture with coronavirus spike peptide pools or control peptides (ViraFEST assay). CD4+ T lymphocytes from the unexposed donor were collected before the COVID-19 pandemic (2011-2018). The chain recombines TRBV9 with TRBJ1-6; D is uncertain. The source is a human donor in good health. Source material: CD4+ T cells from blood, cultured in vitro. CDR3 sequence reads: CASSAQDDSPLHF. The DNA of the CDR3 is TGTGCCAGCAGTGCCCAGGACGATTCACCCCTCCACTTT.